This T cell receptor (beta chain) was identified during a study of vaccination and CD4 T cells after COVID-19. Sequence data for DNA of cultured CD4+ T cells were generated by the Oncomine TCR Beta short-read assay. Using the QIAamp micro DNA kit, genomic DNA was extracted from the CD4+ T cells that had been cultured. MiXCR, applied by TCRdb to the PCR reads, yields one record per CDR3 protein. This sample yields several thousand distinct CDR3 sequences, of which roughly 30% are seen a single time; about 25% belongs to the top ten. Germline V gene data show CDR1 as SGHTA and CDR2 as FQGNSA. The CDR3 loop spans 15 amino acids. V dropped 5 bases and J dropped 7; count of bases not matched to a gene: 8. Treatment indicated: approximately 10-day PBMC culture with coronavirus spike peptide pools or control peptides (ViraFEST assay). CD4+ T-cell collection from the unexposed donor predated the COVID-19 pandemic (2011-2018).

A note on this clonotype: Its antigen is not identified.

The clonotype originates from a human donor in good health. Material for sequencing was CD4+ T cells from blood, cultured in vitro. The chain links TRBV7-2 to TRBJ1-4, with 9 bases lining up with TRBD1. Here the CDR3 DNA reads TGTGCCAGCAGCGTACAGGGGGCAAGGGGTGAAAAACTGTTTTTT. Encoded protein: CASSVQGARGEKLFF.